This T cell receptor beta chain was observed in a study of cytomegalovirus exposure and HLA in healthy donors (dated by TCRdb to 2016 to 2017). For the wider study: According to an earlier analysis of 550 to 750 of the donors, some 170 million T cells yielded 117 million unique TCR beta sequences and roughly 280 Gb of sequence data. An early release that covered several hundred HLA-typed donors contained approximately 300 gigabases of sequencing data and about 93 million unique TCR sequences. Among the roughly 430 genotyped donors, approximately 82% belonged to the genetic ancestry cluster associated with self-reported Caucasian donors. The study aimed to test whether signatures of past pathogen exposure could be identified by cataloging public T cell receptors. Using immunosequencing, the study profiled T cell repertoires from around 670 subjects and related those repertoires to cytomegalovirus serostatus. Along with the roughly 670-subject first cohort, a separate validation cohort of over 90 different subjects was used. The study combined high-throughput TCR immunosequencing, statistical association of individual TCRs with disease status, and machine learning to predict cytomegalovirus infection status. A later analysis re-analyzed previously published TCR beta repertoires from 500 to 700 donors and added high-resolution HLA genotyping to study TCR occurrence patterns. Rather than using new phenotypic data, the later analysis identified candidate immune exposures from TCR beta sequences and from how often those sequences occurred across donors. To decide whether each TCR beta V gene segment behaved as functional or pseudogenic, an earlier analysis of some 600 of the donors relied on high-throughput TCR beta sequencing. Donor age, sex, ethnicity and CMV serostatus were collected together with the repertoire data. Genome-wide SNP genotypes for about 60% of the 666 donors were used in a later genetic analysis, which treated that subset as a discovery cohort. All discovery cohort repertoires had been generated on a single sequencing platform. Both class I and class II loci were covered by HLA typing, at four-digit resolution. The number of donors typed differed by locus, with 629-630 for A, B, C, DRB1 and DQB1, around 500 for DQA1, nearly 610 for DPA1, and roughly 450 for DPB1. Because of strong linkage in the cohort, five DR-DQ haplotypes were treated as single units for association and clustering. Among about 400 genotyped donors of the cohort, an average of around 220,000 unique TCR beta nucleotide sequences was sequenced per donor, of which 15% to 20% were non-productive. Overall results and qualifications from the work: A total of 150 or so TCR beta chains were listed by the study as associated with cytomegalovirus. A later analysis found that HLA-associated TCR beta chains were more clonally expanded and had lower generation probabilities than equally common non-associated chains. A later analysis found that TCR association rates varied across HLA loci, with DRB1 alleles showing the most associated TCRs and HLA-C alleles the fewest. A later genetic analysis associated a missense DCLRE1C variant with V-gene and J-gene trimming of TCR beta chains, and an independent cohort replicated the association. Most TCR sequences were seen in very few donors, while some public TCRs were found in many individuals. When HLA alleles, especially DR and DQ, strongly co-occurred, TCR associations were difficult to assign to individual alleles. The presence/absence analyses assumed that sequencing depth was roughly uniform across donors, and that assumption may not be true. A later analysis associated 16,951 TCR beta sequences with specific HLA alleles at a false discovery rate of 0.05. In a later analysis, several top co-occurrence clusters were reported to appear linked to parvovirus B19, influenza, CMV and Epstein-Barr virus. A later analysis found that most CMV-associated TCR beta chains appeared HLA-restricted, with HLA associations seemingly driven largely by CMV exposure. A further reported finding was that TCR beta sequences accurately predicted the HLA-A and HLA-B alleles for most subjects in the first cohort. HLA typing was unavailable for some donors at each locus, so association tests used only the typed subset. Cytomegalovirus status was reported to be diagnosed by the classifier with high specificity and sensitivity in both the original and validation cohorts. The only immune exposure information available for the cohort was CMV serostatus. In vitro tests confirmed that three of the cytomegalovirus-associated TCR beta chains recognize cytomegalovirus antigens. Over 15 rarely observed V segments, including chromosome 9 orphons, were excluded from the earlier analysis of some 590 of the donors because counts were too low. Some IMGT-functional V segments, including TRBV6-2 and TRBV6-3, could not be told apart with the 87-base-pair reads, so those segments were excluded. In a later genetic analysis, fewer N-insertions in productive TCRs were reported among donors in an Asian-associated ancestry cluster than the approximately 670-donor mean. In this cohort, only TCR beta chains were sequenced, and detectable features were limited by the absence of alpha or paired-chain data. Linkage disequilibrium might explain the correlated functional status among segregating V segments, but an unknown experimental factor could not be excluded. According to the authors, the approach could potentially be generalized to other disease states and immunological phenotypes. A cluster of highly shared sequence variants was judged likely to represent a technical artifact of the sequencing pipeline. Broadly in line with IMGT annotations, most TCR beta V segments showed up in productive rearrangements about 90% or about 30% of the time in an earlier analysis of 587 of the donors.

The protocol used for the library was the immunoSEQ multiplex PCR assay. A mixture of 60 forward primers for TCR Vbeta segments and 13 reverse primers for TCR Jbeta segments was used in the multiplex PCR. The CDR3 region of rearranged TCR beta genes was amplified from genomic DNA by a multiplex PCR assay. Amplified TCR beta libraries were sequenced as 87-base-pair reads on the Illumina HiSeq System. For the original study's pipeline: Across the roughly 640 repertoires, a later analysis counted 60 million to 90 million unique TCR beta chains, some 11 million of which were shared by at least two donors. Raw reads were error-corrected and collapsed into unique sequences with a nearest-neighbor algorithm that merged closely related sequences to remove PCR and sequencing errors. CDR3 sequences were aligned to IMGT reference sequences to assign V, D and J gene segments. For a sequence to be retained, a match of at least six nucleotides was required to both a V gene segment and a J gene segment. Rearrangements were called productive when the CDR3 lacked stop codons and stayed in frame with V and J; all others were non-productive. CDR3 was defined by IMGT convention, running from the second conserved V-encoded cysteine to the conserved J-encoded phenylalanine. In an earlier analysis of around 570 of the donors, sequences lacking an unambiguous match to a single V gene segment were excluded. An earlier analysis of just under 600 of the donors called V segments functional above 56.7% productive rearrangements and segregating when the between-donor standard deviation exceeded 5%. A statistical classification framework was built for diagnosing cytomegalovirus status from the catalog of TCR beta chain sequences. V and J gene assignment, in a later analysis, came from comparing TCR nucleotide sequences with IMGT/GENE-DB human TR gene sequences. The TCRdist pipeline was used in a later analysis to assign CDR3 sequences and most-parsimonious VDJ recombination scenarios. A later analysis defined each TCR beta chain by its CDR3 amino acid sequence plus V-gene family, and excluded reads lacking a unique V-gene family. As a way to deal with suspected cross-contamination and a sequencing artifact, a later analysis dropped hundreds of nucleotide sequences that were highly shared and had low generation probability. For each public chain, a later analysis derived a clonal expansion index from normalized ranks of inferred template counts within each repertoire. Generation probabilities in a later analysis came from a VDJ recombination model fitted to out-of-frame rearrangements, and those results were checked against IGoR. Hypergeometric tests were used in a later analysis to score TCR-TCR, TCR-HLA and TCR-CMV co-occurrence, with a repertoire-size bias correction applied to the TCR pairs. A later analysis estimated false discovery rates by permuting HLA or CMV assignments 20 times. In a later analysis, co-occurring TCRs were grouped using DBSCAN, and TCRdist sequence similarity was added for clustering within HLA-allele-positive subsets. Repertoires with fewer than 30,000 or more than 120,000 public chains were left out of co-occurrence clustering, as were about 5 repertoires with anomalous nucleotide sharing. This is the immuneACCESS table as TCRdb keeps it, with only in-frame sequences that have V and J called. A part of the clones is gone; compared with another copy, unresolved V genes explain less than half, and the rest is unexplained. Clone size and V and J calls were adopted from that table, with D and trimming inferred from the DNA. This sample's records show 95,000 to 150,000 clones. Of the sample, 1% is held by the ten largest clones.

The cohort was made up of under 800 healthy bone marrow donors. Cohort members were all nominally healthy when sampled, although unrecorded immune exposures were likely present. The donor was CMV seronegative and was included in the group of a few hundred seronegative cohort members. Each donor provided a peripheral blood sample, and peripheral blood mononuclear cells were used for TCR beta sequencing. The Qiagen DNeasy Blood Extraction Kit was used to extract genomic DNA from the blood cell samples. As regards this clone: Its antigen specificity is not known.

The cysteine opens and the phenylalanine closes a CDR3 of 15 amino acids. Only the CDR3 DNA stays, 45 bases, in frame from base 1. From a lookup of the germline V gene, CDR1 and CDR2 are SGHTA and FQGNSA. The V end gives up 4 bases and the J end 9 bases, leaving 5 bases in the junction not matched to a gene. Sequencing was carried out using PBMCs. The sequence derives from a man aged 18-30 years in good health and CMV-seronegative. The rearrangement joined TRBV7-2 to TRBJ2-1, and 14 bases in between align with TRBD2. The CDR3 region has the sequence CASSSRLAGGGEQFF. The bases are TGTGCCAGCAGCTCCAGACTAGCGGGGGGGGGTGAGCAGTTCTTC.